Listed below are T cell receptor beta chains from one sample, sequenced in a study of a mutant IDH1 vaccine in newly diagnosed glioma. Profiled with immunoSEQ multiplex PCR; TCRdb holds only in-frame clones, not every one. The sample holds about 68,000 clones, about four fifths seen once. Antigens of these TCRs are unknown. Sequences were derived from PBMCs, sampled from a glioma patient whose treatment included an IDH1 peptide vaccine. Source of these receptors: a man between 18 and 29 years old with glioma. CDR3s include the opening cysteine and the closing phenylalanine or tryptophan. D genes are given only for firm matches. Expanded clones are given a class, and other clones once, few, many or no size at all.

J	D	V	size	CDR3	DNA
TRBJ1-1	.	TRBV6-1	.	CASSKNHMNTEAFF	TGTGCCAGCAGTAAAAACCATATGAACACTGAAGCTTTCTTT
TRBJ2-7	TRBD2	TRBV6-5	.	CASRSGLVEQYF	TGTGCCAGCAGATCGGGACTAGTAGAGCAGTACTTC
TRBJ1-3	.	TRBV7-9	.	CASSLGPIGNTIYF	TGTGCCAGCAGCTTAGGACCGATCGGAAACACCATATATTTT
TRBJ1-1	.	TRBV30	.	CAWRGNTEAFF	TGTGCCTGGAGAGGGAACACTGAAGCTTTCTTT
TRBJ1-4	.	TRBV7-2	once	CASSFSSSTNEKLFF	TGTGCCAGCAGCTTTAGTAGCTCCACTAATGAAAAACTGTTTTTT
TRBJ1-1	.	TRBV2	.	CASSEQVITEAFF	TGTGCCAGCAGTGAACAAGTCATCACTGAAGCTTTCTTT
TRBJ1-2	TRBD1	TRBV7-9	.	CASSLDRRYGYTF	TGTGCCAGCAGTTTGGACAGGCGCTATGGCTACACCTTC
TRBJ2-2	.	TRBV15	medium-sized	CATSRRGTGELFF	TGTGCCACCAGCCGGAGGGGGACCGGGGAGCTGTTTTTT
TRBJ2-4	.	TRBV19	.	CASSIRGWRTEAKNIQYF	TGTGCCAGTAGTATTCGGGGATGGCGGACAGAAGCCAAAAACATTCAGTACTTC
TRBJ2-3	.	TRBV7-9	.	CASSLAYTQYF	TGTGCCAGCAGCTTAGCGTATACGCAGTATTTT
TRBJ1-2	.	TRBV2	.	CASSETYRVTQDGYTF	TGTGCCAGCAGTGAAACTTATAGGGTGACCCAGGATGGCTACACCTTC
TRBJ2-5	TRBD2	TRBV4-2	once	CASSPGSGGLQETQYF	TGTGCCAGCAGCCCAGGTAGCGGGGGGCTCCAAGAGACCCAGTACTTC
TRBJ2-1	TRBD2	TRBV9	.	CASSLAGVSSYNEQFF	TGTGCCAGCAGCCTAGCGGGGGTCAGCTCCTACAATGAGCAGTTCTTC
TRBJ1-5	.	TRBV25-1	.	CASATGGNQPQHF	TGTGCCAGCGCGACCGGGGGAAATCAGCCCCAGCATTTT
TRBJ2-2	TRBD2	TRBV9	few	CASSVLAGVGELFF	TGTGCCAGCAGCGTCCTAGCGGGAGTCGGGGAGCTGTTTTTT
TRBJ1-5	.	TRBV4-3	once	CASSQGVYSNQPQHF	TGCGCCAGCAGCCAAGGGGTGTATAGCAATCAGCCCCAGCATTTT
TRBJ2-7	TRBD2	TRBV4-3	.	CASSQDSGVLGHYEQYF	TGCGCCAGCAGCCAAGATAGCGGGGTTTTGGGGCACTACGAGCAGTACTTC
TRBJ1-2	.	TRBV6-5	.	CASTSRAAFHGYTF	TGTGCCAGCACCTCCCGGGCAGCCTTCCATGGCTACACCTTC
TRBJ2-2	.	TRBV7-9	.	CASSLGGNTGELFF	TGTGCCAGCAGCCTGGGTGGAAACACCGGGGAGCTGTTTTTT
TRBJ1-1	TRBD1	TRBV5-6	.	CASSLQGTEAFF	TGTGCCAGCAGCCTACAGGGGACTGAAGCTTTCTTT
TRBJ1-1	.	TRBV2	.	CASSGTPNTEAFF	TGTGCCAGCAGTGGGACACCGAACACTGAAGCTTTCTTT
TRBJ2-7	.	TRBV9	.	CASSVGGSYEQYF	TGTGCCAGCAGCGTAGGCGGCAGCTACGAGCAGTACTTC
TRBJ1-2	TRBD1	TRBV5-4	.	CASSLGQENYGYTF	TGTGCCAGCAGCCTTGGACAGGAAAACTATGGCTACACCTTC
TRBJ2-7	.	TRBV7-2	.	CASSLRGREFDEQYF	TGTGCCAGCAGCTTAAGGGGCAGGGAGTTCGACGAGCAGTACTTC
TRBJ1-2	.	TRBV12-2	.	CASRLVGGFDGYGYTF	TGTGCAAGTCGCTTAGTAGGGGGTTTTGACGGGTATGGCTACACCTTC
TRBJ2-1	TRBD1	TRBV5-6	.	CASSLGQGRYSYNEQFF	TGTGCCAGCAGCTTGGGACAGGGGCGATACTCCTACAATGAGCAGTTCTTC
TRBJ1-5	TRBD1	TRBV29-1	.	CSVEDGTDQPQHF	TGCAGCGTTGAAGATGGGACAGATCAGCCCCAGCATTTT
TRBJ1-1	TRBD1	TRBV4-3	.	CASSQVTGGFGTEAFF	TGCGCCAGCAGCCAAGTCACAGGGGGCTTCGGCACTGAAGCTTTCTTT